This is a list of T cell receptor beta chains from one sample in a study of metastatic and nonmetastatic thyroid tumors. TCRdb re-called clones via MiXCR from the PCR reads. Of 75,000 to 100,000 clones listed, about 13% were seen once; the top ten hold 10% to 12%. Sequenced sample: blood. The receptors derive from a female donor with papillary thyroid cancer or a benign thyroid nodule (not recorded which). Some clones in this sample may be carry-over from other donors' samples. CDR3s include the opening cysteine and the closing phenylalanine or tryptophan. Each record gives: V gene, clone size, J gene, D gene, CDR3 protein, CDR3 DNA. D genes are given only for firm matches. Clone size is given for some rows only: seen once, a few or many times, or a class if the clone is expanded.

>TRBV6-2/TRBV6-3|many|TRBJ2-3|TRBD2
CASSYSEAAGVFTDTQYF
TGTGCCAGCAGTTACTCTGAAGCGGCGGGAGTCTTCACAGATACGCAGTATTTT
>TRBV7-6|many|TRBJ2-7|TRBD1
CASSLVGTGAAQAYEQYF
TGTGCCAGCAGCTTAGTGGGGACAGGGGCCGCTCAGGCGTACGAGCAGTACTTC
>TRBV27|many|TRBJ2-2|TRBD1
CTSSLRVTQGFTGELFF
TGTACCAGCAGTTTAAGGGTCACACAGGGGTTCACCGGGGAGCTGTTTTTT
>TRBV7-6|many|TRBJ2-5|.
CASSLDFGETQYF
TGTGCCAGCAGCTTAGACTTTGGGGAGACCCAGTACTTC
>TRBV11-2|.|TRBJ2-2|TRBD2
CASSLDLGWASGQNTGELFF
TGTGCCAGCAGCTTAGATCTAGGATGGGCTAGCGGACAAAACACCGGGGAGCTGTTTTTT
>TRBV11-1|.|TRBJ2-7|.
CASSDQEVRTTYEQYF
TGTGCCAGCAGCGACCAGGAGGTGCGTACTACCTACGAGCAGTACTTC
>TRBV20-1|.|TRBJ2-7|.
CSARRPPEDVPNYEQYF
TGCAGTGCTAGACGTCCACCGGAGGACGTCCCCAACTACGAGCAGTACTTC
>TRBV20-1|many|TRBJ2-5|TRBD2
CSASEASGRLETQYF
TGCAGTGCTAGTGAGGCTAGCGGGAGATTGGAGACCCAGTACTTC
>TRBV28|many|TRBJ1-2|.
CASSLDSYGYTF
TGTGCCAGCAGTTTAGATAGCTATGGCTACACCTTC
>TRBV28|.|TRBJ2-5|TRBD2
CASSGGGGETQYF
TGTGCCAGCAGTGGGGGGGGGGGTGAGACCCAGTACTTC
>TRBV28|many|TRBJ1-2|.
CASSRPAMAYGYTF
TGTGCCAGCAGCCGACCCGCTATGGCCTATGGCTACACCTTC
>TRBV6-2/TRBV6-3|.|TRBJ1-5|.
CASGNTWLEPQHF
TGTGCCAGCGGAAATACGTGGTTGGAGCCCCAGCATTTT
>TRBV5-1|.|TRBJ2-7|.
CASSFPDVPDSTHEQCF
TGCGCCAGCAGCTTTCCCGACGTCCCCGACTCTACCCACGAGCAGTGCTTC
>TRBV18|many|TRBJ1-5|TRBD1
CASSDRGGNQPQHF
TGTGCCAGCTCGGACAGGGGTGGCAATCAGCCCCAGCATTTT
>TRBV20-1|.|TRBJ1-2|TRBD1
CSGHLWGQGYGYTF
TGCAGTGGTCACCTTTGGGGACAGGGTTATGGCTACACCTTC
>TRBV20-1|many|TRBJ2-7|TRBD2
CSANGLAGIYEQYF
TGCAGTGCCAACGGACTAGCGGGAATCTACGAGCAGTACTTC
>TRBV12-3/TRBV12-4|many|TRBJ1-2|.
CASSLGQINYGYTF
TGTGCCAGCAGTTTAGGCCAGATTAACTATGGCTACACCTTC
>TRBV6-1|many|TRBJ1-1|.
CASSYETGQNTEAFF
TGTGCCAGCAGCTACGAGACAGGACAGAACACTGAAGCTTTCTTT
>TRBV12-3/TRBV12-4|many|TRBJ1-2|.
CASSPVAVWNYTF
TGTGCCAGCAGCCCCGTGGCGGTATGGAACTACACCTTC
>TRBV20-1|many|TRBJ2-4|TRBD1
CSASHPGQDVLAKNIQYF
TGCAGTGCTTCCCATCCGGGACAGGACGTCCTAGCCAAAAACATTCAGTACTTC
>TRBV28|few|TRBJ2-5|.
CASSLLRETQYF
TGTGCCAGCAGTTTACTTCGAGAGACCCAGTACTTC
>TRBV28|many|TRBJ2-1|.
CASRYGIFPIF
TGTGCCAGCAGATACGGTATTTTTCCCATCTTC
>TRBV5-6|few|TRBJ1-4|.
CASSLASGEKLFF
TGTGCCAGCAGCTTGGCTTCTGGGGAAAAACTGTTTTTT
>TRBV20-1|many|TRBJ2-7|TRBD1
CSAWTGSGGQYF
TGCAGTGCATGGACAGGGTCCGGGGGGCAGTACTTC
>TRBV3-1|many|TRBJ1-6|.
CASSQDPNSPLHF
TGTGCCAGCAGCCAGGACCCCAATTCACCCCTCCACTTT
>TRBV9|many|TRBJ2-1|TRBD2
CASSDRGTSGTNEQFF
TGTGCCAGCAGCGACCGAGGGACTAGCGGGACCAATGAGCAGTTCTTC
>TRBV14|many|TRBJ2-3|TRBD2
CASSQERAGARGDTQYF
TGTGCCAGCAGCCAAGAAAGAGCGGGGGCGCGGGGAGATACGCAGTATTTT
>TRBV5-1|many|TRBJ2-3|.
CASSLQAYTQYF
TGCGCCAGCAGCCTACAAGCCTATACGCAGTATTTT
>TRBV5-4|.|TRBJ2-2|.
CASSSSGELFF
TGTGCCAGCAGCTCCAGCGGGGAGCTGTTTTTT
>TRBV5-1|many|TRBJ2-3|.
CASSFASFAGTDTQYF
TGCGCCAGCAGCTTCGCCTCCTTTGCGGGCACAGATACGCAGTATTTT
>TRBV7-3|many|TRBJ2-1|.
CASSLIGGRQGDEQFF
TGTGCCAGCAGCTTAATTGGGGGGCGTCAGGGAGACGAGCAGTTCTTC
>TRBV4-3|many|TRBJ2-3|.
CASSQVHGSNTDTQYF
TGCGCCAGCAGCCAAGTGCACGGGAGTAACACAGATACGCAGTATTTT
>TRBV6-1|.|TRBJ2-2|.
CASSPQDTGELFF
TGTGCCAGCAGTCCCCAGGACACCGGGGAGCTGTTTTTT
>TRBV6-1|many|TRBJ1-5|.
CASSYTTAGSQPQHF
TGTGCCAGCAGCTACACCACCGCGGGGAGCCAGCCCCAGCATTTT
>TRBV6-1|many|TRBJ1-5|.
CASKLGTGQPQHF
TGTGCCAGCAAGTTGGGGACGGGGCAGCCCCAGCATTTT
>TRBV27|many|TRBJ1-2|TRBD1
CASSLAGQGRGAYGYTF
TGTGCCAGCAGTTTGGCAGGACAGGGCAGAGGGGCATATGGCTACACCTTC
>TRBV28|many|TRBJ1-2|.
CASSIIYEEGRNYGYTF
TGTGCCAGCAGTATTATATATGAGGAGGGCAGAAACTATGGCTACACCTTC
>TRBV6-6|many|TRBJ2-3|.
CASSRTWPGGKDTDTQYF
TGTGCCAGCAGCCGCACCTGGCCTGGGGGGAAAGACACAGATACGCAGTATTTT
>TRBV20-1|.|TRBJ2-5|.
CSGRQWETQYF
TGCAGTGGCAGGCAGTGGGAGACCCAGTACTTT
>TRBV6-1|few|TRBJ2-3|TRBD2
CASSPGLAGGAADTQYF
TGTGCCAGCAGTCCGGGACTAGCGGGGGGCGCGGCAGATACGCAGTATTTT
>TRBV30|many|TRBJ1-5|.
CAWSPDMSQPQHF
TGTGCCTGGAGTCCCGACATGAGTCAGCCCCAGCATTTT
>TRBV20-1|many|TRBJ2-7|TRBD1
CSATHGQANEQYF
TGCAGTGCCACCCATGGACAGGCCAACGAGCAGTACTTC
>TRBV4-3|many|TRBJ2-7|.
CASSQGPRFRNEQYF
TGCGCCAGCAGCCAAGGCCCTAGATTTCGGAACGAGCAGTACTTC
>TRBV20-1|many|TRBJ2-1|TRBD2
CSARPLAASYNEQFF
TGCAGTGCTAGGCCTCTAGCGGCCTCCTACAATGAGCAGTTCTTC
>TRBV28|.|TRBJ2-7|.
CASIGGAGTKGSYEQYF
TGTGCCAGCATTGGGGGGGCCGGGACTAAGGGATCATACGAGCAGTACTTC
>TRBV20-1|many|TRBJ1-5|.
CSARRGPSNQPQHF
TGCAGTGCTCGACGGGGCCCCAGCAATCAGCCCCAGCATTTT
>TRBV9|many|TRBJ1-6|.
CASSPLGDPTRSPLHF
TGTGCCAGCAGCCCCCTAGGTGACCCCACTCGTTCACCCCTCCACTTT
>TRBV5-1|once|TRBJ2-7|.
CASSLQGYEQYF
TGCGCCAGCAGCTTACAGGGCTACGAGCAGTACTTC